What follows describes a single TCR beta chain. The data are from a study of shared clonotypes between healthy human individuals. Clones were read by immunoSEQ multiplex PCR, and TCRdb kept only the in-frame ones, dropping some. Of a few million clones in the sample, about 92% were seen once. Material: naive CD4+ T cells from PBMCs. The subset is: CD45RA+ positively selected. This clonotype was sampled from a man between 18 and 35 years old in good health. Some clones in this sample may be carry-over from other donors' samples.

CDR3 coding DNA: TGTGCCAGCAGGTCGACAGGGGGCTGGGGAGAGACCCAGTACTTC. It translates to CASRSTGGWGETQYF. The chain is built from TRBV7-9 and TRBJ2-5, with 10 bases aligning to TRBD1. Unmatched junction bases numbered 8, after V lost 6 bases and J lost 4 bases. Germline V CDR1 and CDR2: SEHNR, FQNEAQ (reference sequence). The length of the CDR3 is 15 residues.